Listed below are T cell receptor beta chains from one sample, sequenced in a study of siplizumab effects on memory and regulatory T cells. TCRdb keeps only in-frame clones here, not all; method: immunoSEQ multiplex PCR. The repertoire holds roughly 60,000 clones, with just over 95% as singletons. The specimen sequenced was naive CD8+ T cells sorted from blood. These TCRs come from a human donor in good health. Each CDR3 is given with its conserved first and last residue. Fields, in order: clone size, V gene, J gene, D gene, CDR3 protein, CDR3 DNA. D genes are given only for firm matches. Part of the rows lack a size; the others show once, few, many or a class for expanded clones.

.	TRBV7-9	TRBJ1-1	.	CASSFGGASMNTEAFF	TGTGCCAGCAGCTTTGGAGGGGCCAGCATGAACACTGAAGCTTTCTTT
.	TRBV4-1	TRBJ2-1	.	CASSQDSGHEQFF	TGCGCCAGCAGCCAAGATTCCGGGCATGAGCAGTTCTTC
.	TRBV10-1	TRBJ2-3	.	CASSESAGRVVDTQYF	TGCGCCAGCAGTGAGTCAGCGGGCAGGGTGGTGGATACGCAGTATTTT
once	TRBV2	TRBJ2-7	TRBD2	CASSEGEGGGPSYEQYF	TGTGCCAGCAGTGAAGGTGAGGGCGGGGGGCCCTCCTACGAGCAGTACTTC
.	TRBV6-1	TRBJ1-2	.	CASSEVGQISGYTF	TGTGCCAGCAGTGAAGTCGGACAGATAAGTGGCTACACCTTC
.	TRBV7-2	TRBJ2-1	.	CASRFGSPYNEQFF	TGTGCCAGCAGATTCGGGTCGCCCTACAATGAGCAGTTCTTC
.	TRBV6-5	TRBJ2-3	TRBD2	CASSYGRGGRDTQYF	TGTGCCAGCAGTTACGGGCGGGGGGGCCGTGATACGCAGTATTTT
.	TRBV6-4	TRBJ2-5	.	CASRRGETQYF	TGTGCCAGCAGGCGAGGAGAGACCCAGTACTTC
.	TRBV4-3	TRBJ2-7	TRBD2	CASSQDSGGREQYF	TGCGCCAGCAGCCAAGATTCGGGGGGTCGGGAGCAGTACTTC
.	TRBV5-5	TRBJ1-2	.	CASRLQGSYGYTF	TGTGCCAGCAGACTCCAGGGGAGCTATGGCTACACCTTC
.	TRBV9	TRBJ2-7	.	CASSVGSSYEQYF	TGTGCCAGCAGCGTGGGCAGCTCCTACGAGCAGTACTTC
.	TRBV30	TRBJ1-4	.	CAWSPGRGNEKLFF	TGTGCCTGGAGTCCTGGCCGGGGAAATGAAAAACTGTTTTTT
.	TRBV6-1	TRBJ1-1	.	CALRGFGLNTEAFF	TGTGCCCTAAGGGGTTTCGGGCTGAACACTGAAGCTTTCTTT
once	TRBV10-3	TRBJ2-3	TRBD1	CAISESRDRGQSTDTQYF	TGTGCCATCAGTGAGTCCCGGGACAGGGGCCAAAGCACAGATACGCAGTATTTT
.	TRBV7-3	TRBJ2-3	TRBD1	CASSLWPGTGKDTQYF	TGTGCCAGCAGCTTGTGGCCTGGGACAGGGAAAGATACGCAGTATTTT
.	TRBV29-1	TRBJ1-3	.	CSVEDLHSGNTIYF	TGCAGCGTTGAAGACCTACACTCTGGAAACACCATATATTTT
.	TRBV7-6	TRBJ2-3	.	CASSLVTGNTDTQYF	TGTGCCAGCAGCTTAGTCACGGGAAACACAGATACGCAGTATTTT
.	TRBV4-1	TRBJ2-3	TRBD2	CASSHSTGGATDTQYF	TGCGCCAGCAGCCATTCAACGGGGGGTGCAACAGATACGCAGTATTTT
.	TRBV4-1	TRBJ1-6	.	CASSNGDSPLHF	TGCGCCAGCAGTAATGGGGATTCACCCCTCCACTTT
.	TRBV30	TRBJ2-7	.	CAWSIGNEQYF	TGTGCCTGGAGTATAGGGAACGAGCAGTACTTC
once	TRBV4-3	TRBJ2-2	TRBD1	CASSQDPSGTDYGGELFF	TGCGCCAGCAGCCAAGATCCTTCAGGGACAGATTACGGCGGGGAGCTGTTTTTT
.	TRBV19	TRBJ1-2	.	CASSISQNYGYTF	TGTGCCAGTAGTATCTCACAGAACTATGGCTACACCTTC
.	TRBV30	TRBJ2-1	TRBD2	CAWSELAGAYNEQFF	TGTGCCTGGAGCGAACTAGCGGGGGCTTACAATGAGCAGTTCTTC
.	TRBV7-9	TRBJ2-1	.	CASIGVSYNEQFF	TGTGCCAGCATCGGGGTCTCCTACAATGAGCAGTTCTTC
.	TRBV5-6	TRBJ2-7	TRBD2	CASSLGRGIGGEQYF	TGTGCCAGCAGCTTAGGGCGGGGGATCGGTGGGGAGCAGTACTTC
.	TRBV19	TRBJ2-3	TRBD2	CASTLAGGPGDTQYF	TGTGCCAGTACACTAGCGGGGGGGCCAGGAGATACGCAGTATTTT
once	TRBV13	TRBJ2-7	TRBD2	CASSTSTSGRPYEQYF	TGTGCCAGCAGCACCTCAACTAGCGGGCGACCCTACGAGCAGTACTTC
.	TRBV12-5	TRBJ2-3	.	CASGLSTDTQYF	TGTGCTAGTGGTCTATCCACAGATACGCAGTATTTT
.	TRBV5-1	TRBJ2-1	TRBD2	CASKAGGPRNEQFF	TGCGCCAGCAAGGCGGGGGGGCCTCGCAATGAGCAGTTCTTC
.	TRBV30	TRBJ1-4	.	CAWNEKATNEKLFF	TGTGCCTGGAACGAGAAGGCAACTAATGAAAAACTGTTTTTT
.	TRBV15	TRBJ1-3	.	CATSDEGQFSGNTIYF	TGTGCCACCAGCGATGAGGGTCAGTTCTCTGGAAACACCATATATTTT
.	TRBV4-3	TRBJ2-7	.	CASSQASGVMHEQYF	TGCGCCAGCAGCCAAGCTTCAGGGGTAATGCACGAGCAGTACTTC
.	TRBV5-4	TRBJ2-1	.	CASSLDFRNNEQFF	TGTGCCAGCAGCTTGGATTTCAGGAACAATGAGCAGTTCTTC
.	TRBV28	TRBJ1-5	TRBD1	CASLQGAVGNQPQHF	TGTGCCAGCTTACAGGGGGCAGTTGGCAATCAGCCCCAGCATTTT
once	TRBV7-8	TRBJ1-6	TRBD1	CASGTQGGLNSPLHF	TGTGCCAGCGGCACCCAGGGGGGCTTGAATTCACCCCTCCACTTT
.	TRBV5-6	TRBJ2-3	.	CASSLMGPDTQYF	TGTGCCAGCAGCTTGATGGGCCCAGATACGCAGTATTTT
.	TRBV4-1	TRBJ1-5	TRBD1	CASSQAQGATQPQHF	TGCGCCAGCAGCCAAGCCCAGGGGGCGACCCAGCCCCAGCATTTT
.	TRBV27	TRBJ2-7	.	CASSSSGGPFYEQYF	TGTGCCAGCAGTTCCTCGGGGGGCCCTTTCTACGAGCAGTACTTC
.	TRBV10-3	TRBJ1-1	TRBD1	CAISEAGTGRFSAEAFF	TGTGCCATCAGTGAGGCCGGGACAGGGAGATTTTCGGCTGAAGCTTTCTTT
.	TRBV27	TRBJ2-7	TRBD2	CASSGSGGLDEQYF	TGTGCCAGCAGTGGTAGCGGGGGTCTGGACGAGCAGTACTTC
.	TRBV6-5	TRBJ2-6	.	CASSYPGQSGANVLTF	TGTGCCAGCAGTTACCCCGGACAGTCTGGGGCCAACGTCCTGACTTTC
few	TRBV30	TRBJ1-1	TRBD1	CAWGEDRGTEAFF	TGTGCCTGGGGGGAGGACAGGGGCACTGAAGCTTTCTTT
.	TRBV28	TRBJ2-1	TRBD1	CASSPTGTGYNEQFF	TGTGCCAGCAGTCCCACCGGGACAGGCTACAATGAGCAGTTCTTC
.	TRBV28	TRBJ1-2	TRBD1	CASLTGQGPLVYGYTF	TGTGCCAGTCTAACGGGACAGGGGCCTCTTGTCTATGGCTACACCTTC
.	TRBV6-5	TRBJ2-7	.	CASSYPDTDTYEQYF	TGTGCCAGCAGTTACCCGGACACAGACACCTACGAGCAGTACTTC
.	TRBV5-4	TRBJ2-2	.	CASSLAGREAGELFF	TGTGCCAGCAGCTTGGCCGGCAGGGAGGCCGGGGAGCTGTTTTTT
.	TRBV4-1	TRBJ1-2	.	CASSQVITGFSYTF	TGCGCCAGCAGCCAAGTGATAACAGGGTTCAGCTACACCTTC
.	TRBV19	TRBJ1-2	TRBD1	CASKTQGAGYGYTF	TGTGCCAGTAAAACACAGGGGGCTGGCTATGGCTACACCTTC
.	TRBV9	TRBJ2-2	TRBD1	CASSIQGTGELFF	TGTGCCAGCAGCATACAGGGGACCGGGGAGCTGTTTTTT
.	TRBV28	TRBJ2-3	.	CATGVTDTQYF	TGTGCCACCGGAGTCACAGATACGCAGTATTTT